This is a list of T cell receptor beta chains from one sample in a study of Graves' ophthalmopathy and Graves' hyperthyroidism. Each CDR3 protein gets one entry after TCRdb re-called the multiplex PCR reads with MiXCR. The repertoire holds about 700,000 distinct CDR3 sequences, with more than 40% as singletons. Sequences were obtained from peripheral blood. The receptor set was obtained from an adult man with Graves' ophthalmopathy. Each CDR3 is given without its conserved first and last residue.

>TRBV30|TRBJ1-1
AWSVLGRVNTEAF
>TRBV5-1|TRBJ1-1
ASSSRRQGSYTEAF
>TRBV7-2|TRBJ1-6
ASSGRPDRNSPLH
>TRBV29-1|TRBJ2-5
SVYTSGAETQY
>TRBV7-3|TRBJ2-5
ASSLDFQETQY
>TRBV13|TRBJ2-7
ASSLNGLQYEQY
>TRBV12-3/TRBV12-4|TRBJ2-7
ASSRAGNGDYEQY
>TRBV10-3|TRBJ2-5
AIAADQETQY
>TRBV2|TRBJ2-5
ASTRGLQETQY
>TRBV9|TRBJ1-1
ASSGRDGGRGTEAF
>TRBV5-4|TRBJ2-5
ASSSTGAVEETQY
>TRBV6-6|TRBJ2-5
ASTLTGTGGETQY
>TRBV19|TRBJ2-5
ASSSGQGQTQY
>TRBV9|TRBJ1-5
ASSWEEWGQPQH
>TRBV20-1|TRBJ2-7
SVPGHLTYEQY
>TRBV19|NA
ASSVGQGEGGQF
>TRBV20-1|TRBJ2-5
SALGGGQETQY
>TRBV5-8|TRBJ2-6
ASSRGANVLT
>TRBV19|TRBJ1-2
ASRGRAEAHGYT
>TRBV10-3|TRBJ2-3
AAGTGSTDTQY
>TRBV7-9|TRBJ2-5
ASSSDRASAETQY
>TRBV2|TRBJ1-2
AWSLETGYYGYT
>TRBV2|TRBJ1-4
ASSEALGYEKLF
>TRBV11-2|TRBJ1-1
ASSRLPPGGEMNTEAF
>TRBV7-2|TRBJ2-7
ASSLSSPLGMAGVEQY
>TRBV9|TRBJ2-5
ASSGGGATQY
>TRBV7-2|TRBJ1-1
ASSFMAAASEAF
>TRBV12-3/TRBV12-4|TRBJ1-1
ASSSTPLNTEAF
>TRBV9|TRBJ2-7
ASSLYGQGARYEQY
>TRBV7-8|TRBJ1-2
AVDLENNYGYT
>TRBV4-1|TRBJ2-7
ASSQGTEAWEEQY
>TRBV12-3/TRBV12-4|TRBJ2-7
ASSFHGTSGYEQY
>TRBV4-1|TRBJ1-2
ASSQEPYYGYT
>TRBV7-9|TRBJ2-2
ASRMGPAGELF
>TRBV20-1|TRBJ2-5
SASERDVPETQY
>TRBV4-1|TRBJ2-7
ASSQAGMGSYEQY